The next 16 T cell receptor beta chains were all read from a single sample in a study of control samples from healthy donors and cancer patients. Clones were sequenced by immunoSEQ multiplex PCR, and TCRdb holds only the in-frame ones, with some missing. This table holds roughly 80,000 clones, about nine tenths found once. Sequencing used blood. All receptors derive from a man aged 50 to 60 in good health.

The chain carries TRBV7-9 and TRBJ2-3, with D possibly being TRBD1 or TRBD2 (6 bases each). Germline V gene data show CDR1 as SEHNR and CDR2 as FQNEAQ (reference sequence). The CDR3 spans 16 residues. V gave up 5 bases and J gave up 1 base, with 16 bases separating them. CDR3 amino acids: CASSPRGGSGTDTQYF. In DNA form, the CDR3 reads TGTGCCAGCAGCCCGAGAGGGGGGTCTGGCACAGATACGCAGTATTTT.

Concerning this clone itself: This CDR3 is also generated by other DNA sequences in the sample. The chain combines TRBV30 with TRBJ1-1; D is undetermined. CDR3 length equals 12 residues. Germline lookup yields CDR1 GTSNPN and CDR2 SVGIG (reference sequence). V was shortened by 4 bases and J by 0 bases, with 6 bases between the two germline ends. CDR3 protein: CAWNGLNTEAFF. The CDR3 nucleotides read TGTGCCTGGAACGGTCTGAACACTGAAGCTTTCTTT.

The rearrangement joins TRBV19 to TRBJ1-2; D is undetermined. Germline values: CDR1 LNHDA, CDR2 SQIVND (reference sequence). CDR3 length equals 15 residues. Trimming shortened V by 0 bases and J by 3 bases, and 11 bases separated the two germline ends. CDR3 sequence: CASSIDRDNYYGYTF. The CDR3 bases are TGTGCCAGTAGTATAGATCGCGATAACTACTATGGCTACACCTTC. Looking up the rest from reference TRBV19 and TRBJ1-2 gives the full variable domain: DGGITQSPKYLFRKEGQNVTLSCEQNLNHDAMYWYRQDPGQGLRLIYYSQIVNDFQKGDIAEGYSVSREKKESFPLTVTSAQKNPTAFYLCASSIDRDNYYGYTFGSGTRLTVV.

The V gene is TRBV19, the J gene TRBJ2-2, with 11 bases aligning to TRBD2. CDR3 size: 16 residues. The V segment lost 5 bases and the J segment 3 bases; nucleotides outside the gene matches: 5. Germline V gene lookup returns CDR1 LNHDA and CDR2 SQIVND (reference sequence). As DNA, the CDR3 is TGTGCCAGTAGTCTGACTAGCGGGGAATACACCGGGGAGCTGTTTTTT. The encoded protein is CASSLTSGEYTGELFF.

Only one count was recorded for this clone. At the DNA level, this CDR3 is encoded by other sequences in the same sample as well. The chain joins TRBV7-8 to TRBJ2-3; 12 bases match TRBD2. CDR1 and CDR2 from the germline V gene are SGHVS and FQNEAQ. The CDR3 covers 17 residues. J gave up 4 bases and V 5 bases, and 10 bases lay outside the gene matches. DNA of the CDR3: TGTGCCAGCAGCACACGTGGACTAGCGGGGTTTGCAGATACGCAGTATTTT. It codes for CASSTRGLAGFADTQYF.

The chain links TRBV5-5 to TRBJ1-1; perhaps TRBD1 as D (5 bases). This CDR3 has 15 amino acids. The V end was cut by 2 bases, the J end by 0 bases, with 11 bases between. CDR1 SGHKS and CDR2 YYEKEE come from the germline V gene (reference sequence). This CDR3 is CASSFRETMNTEAFF. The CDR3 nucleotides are TGTGCCAGCAGCTTCAGGGAGACAATGAACACTGAAGCTTTCTTT.

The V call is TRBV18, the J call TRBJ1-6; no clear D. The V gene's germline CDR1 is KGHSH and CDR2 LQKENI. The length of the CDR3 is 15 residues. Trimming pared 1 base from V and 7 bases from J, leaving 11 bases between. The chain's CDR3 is CASSPQGSGNSPLHF. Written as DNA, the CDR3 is TGTGCCAGCTCACCACAGGGTTCGGGGAATTCACCCCTCCACTTT.

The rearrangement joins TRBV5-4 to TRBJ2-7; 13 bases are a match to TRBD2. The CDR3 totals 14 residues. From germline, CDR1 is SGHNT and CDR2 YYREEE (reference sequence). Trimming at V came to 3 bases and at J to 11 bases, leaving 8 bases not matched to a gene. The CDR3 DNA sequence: TGTGCCAGCAGCTCGGGGACTAGCGGGGCCCTGGAGTACTTC. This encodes CASSSGTSGALEYF.

CDR3 sequence (DNA): TGTGCCAGTAGTCCCCGGGACAGGGGGCGGACTGAAGCTTTCTTT. It specifies CASSPRDRGRTEAFF. J is TRBJ1-1 and V is TRBV19, with TRBD1 matching over 12 bases. The CDR3 is made up of 15 amino acids. V shed 5 bases, J shed 5 bases, and the junction held 6 bases outside the gene matches. Germline loops: CDR1 LNHDA, CDR2 SQIVND (reference sequence). The complete variable domain, with remaining parts taken from reference TRBV19 and TRBJ1-1, reads DGGITQSPKYLFRKEGQNVTLSCEQNLNHDAMYWYRQDPGQGLRLIYYSQIVNDFQKGDIAEGYSVSREKKESFPLTVTSAQKNPTAFYLCASSPRDRGRTEAFFGQGTRLTVV.

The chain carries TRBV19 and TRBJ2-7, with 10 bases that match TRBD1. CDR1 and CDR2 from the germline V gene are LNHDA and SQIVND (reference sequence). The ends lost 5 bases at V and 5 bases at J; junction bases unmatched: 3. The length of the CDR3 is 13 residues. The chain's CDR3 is CASSRDRGNEQYF. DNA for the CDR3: TGTGCCAGTAGTCGGGACAGGGGCAACGAGCAGTACTTC.

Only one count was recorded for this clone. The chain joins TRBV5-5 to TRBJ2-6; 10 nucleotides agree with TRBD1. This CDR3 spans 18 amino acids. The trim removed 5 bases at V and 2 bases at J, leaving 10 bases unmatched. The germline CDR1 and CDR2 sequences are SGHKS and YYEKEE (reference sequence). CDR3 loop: CASSRLSGTGAGANVLTF. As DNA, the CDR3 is TGTGCCAGCAGTCGTCTGTCCGGGACAGGGGCTGGGGCCAACGTCCTGACTTTC.

The CDR3 nucleotides are TGTGCCAGCAGTGAAACGAGGAAGGGTAATCAGCCCCAGCATTTT. Translated, it gives CASSETRKGNQPQHF. The genes are TRBV6-1 and TRBJ1-5; D is undetermined. The CDR3 runs to 15 residues. Germline assignment: CDR1 MNHNS and CDR2 SASEGT. Trimming took 2 bases from V and 4 from J, leaving 12 bases between them.

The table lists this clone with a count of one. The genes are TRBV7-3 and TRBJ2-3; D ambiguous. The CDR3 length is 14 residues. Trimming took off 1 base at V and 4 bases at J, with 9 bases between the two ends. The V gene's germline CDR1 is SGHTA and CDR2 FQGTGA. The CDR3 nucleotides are TGTGCCAGCAGCTTAAATAAAGGGTCAGATACGCAGTATTTT. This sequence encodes CASSLNKGSDTQYF. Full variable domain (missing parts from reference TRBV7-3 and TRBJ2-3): GAGVSQTPSNKVTEKGKYVELRCDPISGHTALYWYRQSLGQGPEFLIYFQGTGAADDSGLPNDRFFAVRPEGSVSTLKIQRTERGDSAVYLCASSLNKGSDTQYFGPGTRLTVL.

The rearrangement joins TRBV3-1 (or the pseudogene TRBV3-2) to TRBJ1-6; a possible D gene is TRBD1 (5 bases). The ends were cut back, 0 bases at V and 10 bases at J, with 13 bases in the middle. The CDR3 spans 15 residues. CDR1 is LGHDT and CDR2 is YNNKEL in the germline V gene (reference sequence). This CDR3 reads CASSQDWGVGSPLHF. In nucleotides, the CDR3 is TGTGCCAGCAGCCAAGATTGGGGGGTTGGATCACCCCTCCACTTT.

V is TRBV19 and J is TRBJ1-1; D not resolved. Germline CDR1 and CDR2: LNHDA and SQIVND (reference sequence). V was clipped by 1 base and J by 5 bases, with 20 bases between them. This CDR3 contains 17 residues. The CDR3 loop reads CASSIGSTTYGGTEAFF. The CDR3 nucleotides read TGTGCCAGTAGTATAGGGAGCACGACGTACGGTGGGACTGAAGCTTTCTTT.

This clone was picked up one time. CDR3 DNA: TGTGCCAGCTCACCACGAGCCTTACACCCTGAAGCTTTCTTT. It is translated as CASSPRALHPEAFF. The V and J genes are TRBV18 and TRBJ1-1; D gene unclear. CDR3 length: 14 amino acids. Trimming shortened V by 1 base and J by 6 bases, and 12 bases separated the two germline ends. From germline, CDR1 is KGHSH and CDR2 LQKENI.